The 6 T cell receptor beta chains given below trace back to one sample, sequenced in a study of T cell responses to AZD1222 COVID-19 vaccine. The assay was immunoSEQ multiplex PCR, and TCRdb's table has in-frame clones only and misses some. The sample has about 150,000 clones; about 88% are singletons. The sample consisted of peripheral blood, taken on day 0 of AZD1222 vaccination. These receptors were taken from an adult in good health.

The CDR3 region has the DNA TGTGCCGTAACTGTAGCGGGGGCTGGGACCGGGGAGCTGTTTTTT. This encodes CAVTVAGAGTGELFF. The rearrangement uses TRBV7-9 and TRBJ2-2, with 9 bases aligning to TRBD2. The CDR3 contains 15 residues. V gave up 11 bases and J gave up 5 bases; unmatched junction bases: 12. CDR1 is SEHNR, CDR2 FQNEAQ, per germline (reference sequence).

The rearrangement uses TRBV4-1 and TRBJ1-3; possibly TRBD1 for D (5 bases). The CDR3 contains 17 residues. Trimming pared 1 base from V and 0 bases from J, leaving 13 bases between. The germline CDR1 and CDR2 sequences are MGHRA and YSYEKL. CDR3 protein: CASSQGRFGGSGNTIYF. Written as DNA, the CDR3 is TGCGCCAGCAGCCAAGGCCGGTTTGGGGGCTCTGGAAACACCATATATTTT.

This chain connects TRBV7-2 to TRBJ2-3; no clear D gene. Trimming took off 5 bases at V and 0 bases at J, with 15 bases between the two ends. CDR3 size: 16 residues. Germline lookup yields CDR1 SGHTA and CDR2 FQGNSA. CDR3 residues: CASSVVSAPSTDTQYF. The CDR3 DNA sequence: TGTGCCAGCAGCGTGGTGTCCGCGCCTAGCACAGATACGCAGTATTTT.

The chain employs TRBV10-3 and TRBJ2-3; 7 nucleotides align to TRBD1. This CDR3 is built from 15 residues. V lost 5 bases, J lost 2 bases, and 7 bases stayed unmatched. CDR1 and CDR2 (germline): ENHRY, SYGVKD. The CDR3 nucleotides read TGTGCCATCAGTATGGGACAGCCACTCACAGATACGCAGTATTTT. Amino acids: CAISMGQPLTDTQYF.

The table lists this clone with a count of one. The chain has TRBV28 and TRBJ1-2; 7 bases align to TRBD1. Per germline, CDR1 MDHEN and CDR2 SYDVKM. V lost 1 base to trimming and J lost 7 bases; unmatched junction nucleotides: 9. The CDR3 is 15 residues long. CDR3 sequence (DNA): TGTGCCAGCAGTTTATTGGGAGGGGGCGCTTCTGGCTACACCTTC. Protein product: CASSLLGGGASGYTF.

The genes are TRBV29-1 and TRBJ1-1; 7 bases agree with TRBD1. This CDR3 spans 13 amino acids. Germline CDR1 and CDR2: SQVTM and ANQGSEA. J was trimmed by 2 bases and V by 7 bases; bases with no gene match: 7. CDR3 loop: CSGLGQPNTEAFF. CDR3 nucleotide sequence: TGCAGCGGGTTGGGACAGCCCAACACTGAAGCTTTCTTT. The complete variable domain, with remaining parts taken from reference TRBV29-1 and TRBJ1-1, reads SAVISQKPSRDICQRGTSLTIQCQVDSQVTMMFWYRQQPGQSLTLIATANQGSEATYESGFVIDKFPISRPNLTFSTLTVSNMSPEDSSIYLCSGLGQPNTEAFFGQGTRLTVV.